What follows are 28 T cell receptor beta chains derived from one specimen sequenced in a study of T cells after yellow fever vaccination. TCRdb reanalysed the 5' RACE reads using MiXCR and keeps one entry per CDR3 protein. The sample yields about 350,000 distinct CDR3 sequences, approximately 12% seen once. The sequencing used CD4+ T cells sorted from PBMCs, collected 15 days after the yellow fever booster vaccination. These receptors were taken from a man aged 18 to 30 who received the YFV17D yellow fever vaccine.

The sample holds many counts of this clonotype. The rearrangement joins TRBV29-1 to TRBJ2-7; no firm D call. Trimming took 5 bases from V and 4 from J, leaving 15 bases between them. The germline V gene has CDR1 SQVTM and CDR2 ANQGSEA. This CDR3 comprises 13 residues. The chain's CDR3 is CSVCPTRGYEQYF. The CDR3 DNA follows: TGCAGCGTTTGTCCGACCCGAGGATACGAGCAGTACTTC.

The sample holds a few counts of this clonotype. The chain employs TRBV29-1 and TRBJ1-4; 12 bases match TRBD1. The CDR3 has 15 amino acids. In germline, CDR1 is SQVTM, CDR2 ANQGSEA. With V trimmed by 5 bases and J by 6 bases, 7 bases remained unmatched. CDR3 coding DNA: TGCAGCGTTCAGGGACAGGGGGCGAAGGATGAAAAACTGTTTTTT. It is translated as CSVQGQGAKDEKLFF.

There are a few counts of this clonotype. As DNA, the CDR3 is TGTGCCAGCAGCCCCCGACTAGCGGGGGGGCTATACAATGAGCAGTTCTTC. It yields the protein CASSPRLAGGLYNEQFF. The chain links TRBV9 to TRBJ2-1; 14 bases agree with TRBD2. V was clipped by 4 bases and J by 4 bases; unmatched bases: 7. CDR1 and CDR2 (germline): SGDLS, YYNGEE. The CDR3 has 17 amino acids.

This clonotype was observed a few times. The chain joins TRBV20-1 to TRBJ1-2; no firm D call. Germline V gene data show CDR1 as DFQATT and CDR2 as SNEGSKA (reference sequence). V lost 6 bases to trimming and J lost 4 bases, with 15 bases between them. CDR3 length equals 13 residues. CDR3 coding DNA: TGCAGTGCCCCTACCGTAGCCTCCTATGGCTACACCTTC. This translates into CSAPTVASYGYTF.

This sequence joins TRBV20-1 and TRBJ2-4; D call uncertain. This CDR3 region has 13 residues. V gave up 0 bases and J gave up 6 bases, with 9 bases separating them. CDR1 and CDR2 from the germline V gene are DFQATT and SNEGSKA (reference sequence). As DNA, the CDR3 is TGCAGTGCTAGAGATCGATTCCCAAACATTCAGTACTTC. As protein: CSARDRFPNIQYF.

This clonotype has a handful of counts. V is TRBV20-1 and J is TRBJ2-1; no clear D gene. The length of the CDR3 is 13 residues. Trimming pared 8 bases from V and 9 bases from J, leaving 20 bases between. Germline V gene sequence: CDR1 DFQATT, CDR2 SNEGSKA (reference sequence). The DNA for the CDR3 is TGCAGTACCGGTCCCCGCGCCACCTCTGAGCAGTTCTTC. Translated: CSTGPRATSEQFF.

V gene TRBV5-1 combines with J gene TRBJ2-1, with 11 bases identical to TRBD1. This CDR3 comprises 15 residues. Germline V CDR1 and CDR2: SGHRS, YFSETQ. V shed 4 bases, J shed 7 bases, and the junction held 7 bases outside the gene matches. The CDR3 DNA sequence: TGCGCCAGCAGCACACGGACAGGGGGCAAGAATGAGCAGTTCTTC. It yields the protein CASSTRTGGKNEQFF. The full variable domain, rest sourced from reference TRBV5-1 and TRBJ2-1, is KAGVTQTPRYLIKTRGQQVTLSCSPISGHRSVSWYQQTPGQGLQFLFEYFSETQRNKGNFPGRFSGRQFSNSRSEMNVSTLELGDSALYLCASSTRTGGKNEQFFGPGTRLTVL.

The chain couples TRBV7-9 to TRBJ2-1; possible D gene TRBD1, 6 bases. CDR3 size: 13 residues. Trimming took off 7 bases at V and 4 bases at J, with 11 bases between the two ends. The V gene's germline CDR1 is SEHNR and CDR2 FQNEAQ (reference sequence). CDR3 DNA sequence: TGTGCCAGCAAGTTGGACAGTTACAATGAGCAGTTCTTC. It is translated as CASKLDSYNEQFF. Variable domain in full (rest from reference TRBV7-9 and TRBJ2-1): DTGVSQNPRHKITKRGQNVTFRCDPISEHNRLYWYRQTLGQGPEFLTYFQNEAQLEKSRLLSDRFSAERPKGSFSTLEIQRTEQGDSAMYLCASKLDSYNEQFFGPGTRLTVL.

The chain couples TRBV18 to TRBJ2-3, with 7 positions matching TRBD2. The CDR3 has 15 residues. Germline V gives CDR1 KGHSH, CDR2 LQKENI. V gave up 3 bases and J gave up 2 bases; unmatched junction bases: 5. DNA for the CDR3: TGTGCCAGCTCACCTGGACTAGTCCTCACAGATACGCAGTATTTT. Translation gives CASSPGLVLTDTQYF.

This CDR3 is CASSYIGGLYNEQFF. The CDR3 DNA follows: TGTGCCAGCAGCTATATCGGGGGGCTTTACAATGAGCAGTTCTTC. The chain carries TRBV7-9 and TRBJ2-1, with D possibly being TRBD2 (7 bases). With 4 bases removed from V and 4 bases from J, the gap between germline ends came to 14 bases. This CDR3 spans 15 amino acids. Germline CDR1 is SEHNR and CDR2 is FQNEAQ (reference sequence). Full variable domain (remainder filled in from reference TRBV7-9 and TRBJ2-1): DTGVSQNPRHKITKRGQNVTFRCDPISEHNRLYWYRQTLGQGPEFLTYFQNEAQLEKSRLLSDRFSAERPKGSFSTLEIQRTEQGDSAMYLCASSYIGGLYNEQFFGPGTRLTVL.

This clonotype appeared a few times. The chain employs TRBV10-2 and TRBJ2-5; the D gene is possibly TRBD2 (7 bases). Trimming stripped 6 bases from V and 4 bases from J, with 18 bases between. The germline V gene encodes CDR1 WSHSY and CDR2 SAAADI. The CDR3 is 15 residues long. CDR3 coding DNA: TGCGCCAGCAGAGGGGGAGGGACGGGAGGAGAGACCCAGTACTTC. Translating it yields CASRGGGTGGETQYF.

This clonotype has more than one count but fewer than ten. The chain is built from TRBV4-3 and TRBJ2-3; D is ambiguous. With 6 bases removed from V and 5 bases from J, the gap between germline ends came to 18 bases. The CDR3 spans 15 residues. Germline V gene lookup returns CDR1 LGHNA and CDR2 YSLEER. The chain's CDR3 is CASSSVHVERDTQYF. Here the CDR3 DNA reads TGCGCCAGCAGTTCGGTCCATGTGGAGAGAGATACGCAGTATTTT.

The DNA for the CDR3 is TGTGCCAGCAGCCCAGCGGGGGGGCCGGGGAATGAGCAGTTCTTC. Translated: CASSPAGGPGNEQFF. V gene TRBV7-3 combines with J gene TRBJ2-1; 10 bases fit TRBD2. Trimming cost V 5 bases and J 7 bases; bases outside gene matches: 8. Germline assignment: CDR1 SGHTA and CDR2 FQGTGA. This CDR3 spans 15 amino acids.

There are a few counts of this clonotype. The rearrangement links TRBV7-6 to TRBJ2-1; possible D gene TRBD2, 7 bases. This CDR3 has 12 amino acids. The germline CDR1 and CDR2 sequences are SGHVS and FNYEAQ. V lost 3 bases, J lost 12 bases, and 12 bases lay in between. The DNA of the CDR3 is TGTGCCAGCAGCTTTACAGGGAGGGGGCAGTTCTTC. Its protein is CASSFTGRGQFF.

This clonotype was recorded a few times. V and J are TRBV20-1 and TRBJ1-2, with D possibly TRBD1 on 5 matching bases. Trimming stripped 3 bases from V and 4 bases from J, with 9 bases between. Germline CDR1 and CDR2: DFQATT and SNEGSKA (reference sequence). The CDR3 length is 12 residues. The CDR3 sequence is CSARLGGYGYTF. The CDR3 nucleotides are TGCAGTGCTAGGTTGGGGGGCTATGGCTACACCTTC.

For the CDR3, the DNA is TGTGCCAGCAGCCAGTATCTAGCGGGGGGAATCCAAGAGACCCAGTACTTC. Its protein product is CASSQYLAGGIQETQYF. V usage is TRBV4-2 and J usage is TRBJ2-5; 11 bases agree with TRBD2. The CDR3 covers 17 residues. The V and J ends lost 3 bases and 1 base, in that order; junction bases with no gene match: 7. Germline V gives CDR1 LGHNA, CDR2 YNFKEQ.

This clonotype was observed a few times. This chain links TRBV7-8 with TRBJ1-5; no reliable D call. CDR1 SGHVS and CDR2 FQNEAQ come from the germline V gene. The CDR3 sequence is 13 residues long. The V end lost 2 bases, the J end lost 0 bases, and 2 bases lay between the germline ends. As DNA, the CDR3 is TGTGCCAGCAGCTTACATAGCAATCAGCCCCAGCATTTT. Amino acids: CASSLHSNQPQHF.

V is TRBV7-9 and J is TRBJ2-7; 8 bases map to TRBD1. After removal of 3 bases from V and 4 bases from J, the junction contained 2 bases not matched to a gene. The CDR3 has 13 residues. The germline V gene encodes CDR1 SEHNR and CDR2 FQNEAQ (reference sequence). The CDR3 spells CASSFGQGYEQYV. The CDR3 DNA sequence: TGTGCCAGCAGCTTTGGACAGGGTTACGAGCAGTACGTC.

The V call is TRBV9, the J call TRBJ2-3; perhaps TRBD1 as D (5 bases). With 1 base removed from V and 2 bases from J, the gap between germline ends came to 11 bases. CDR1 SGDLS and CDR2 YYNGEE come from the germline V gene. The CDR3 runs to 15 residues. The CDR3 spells CASSVSSGATDTQYF. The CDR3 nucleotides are TGTGCCAGCAGCGTAAGTTCTGGGGCCACAGATACGCAGTATTTT. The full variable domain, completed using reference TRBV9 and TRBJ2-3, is DSGVTQTPKHLITATGQRVTLRCSPRSGDLSVYWYQQSLDQGLQFLIQYYNGEERAKGNILERFSAQQFPDLHSELNLSSLELGDSALYFCASSVSSGATDTQYFGPGTRLTVL.

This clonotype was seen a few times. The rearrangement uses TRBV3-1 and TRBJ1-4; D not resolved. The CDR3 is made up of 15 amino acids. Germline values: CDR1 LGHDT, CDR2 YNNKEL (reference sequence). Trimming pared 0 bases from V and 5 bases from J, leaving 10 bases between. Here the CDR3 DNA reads TGTGCCAGCAGCCAAGAGGGAAGGCGAAATGAAAAACTGTTTTTT. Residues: CASSQEGRRNEKLFF.

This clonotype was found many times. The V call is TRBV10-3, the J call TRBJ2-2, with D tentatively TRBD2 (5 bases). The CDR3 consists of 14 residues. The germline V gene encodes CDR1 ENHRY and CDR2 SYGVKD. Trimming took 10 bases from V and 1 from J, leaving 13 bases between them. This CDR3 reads CATWTSMNTGELFF. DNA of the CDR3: TGTGCCACCTGGACTTCTATGAACACCGGGGAGCTGTTTTTT.

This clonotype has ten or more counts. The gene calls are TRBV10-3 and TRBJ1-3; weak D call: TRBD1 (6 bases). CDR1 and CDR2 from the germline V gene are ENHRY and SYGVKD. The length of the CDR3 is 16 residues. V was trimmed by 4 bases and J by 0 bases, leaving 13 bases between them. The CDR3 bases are TGTGCCATCAGTGGCCAACAGGGTAGCTCTGGAAACACCATATATTTT. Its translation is CAISGQQGSSGNTIYF.

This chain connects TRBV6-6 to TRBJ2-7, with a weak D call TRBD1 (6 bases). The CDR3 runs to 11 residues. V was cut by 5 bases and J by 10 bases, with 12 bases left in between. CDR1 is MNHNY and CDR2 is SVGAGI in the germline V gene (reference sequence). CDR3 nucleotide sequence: TGTGCCAGCAGTCTACAGGGAAGCCAGTACTTC. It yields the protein CASSLQGSQYF.

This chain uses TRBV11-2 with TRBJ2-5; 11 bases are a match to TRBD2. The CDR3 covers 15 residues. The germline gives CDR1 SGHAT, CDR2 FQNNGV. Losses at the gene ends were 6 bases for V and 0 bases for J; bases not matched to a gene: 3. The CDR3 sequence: CASRRLAGNQETQYF. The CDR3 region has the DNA TGTGCCAGCAGGCGACTAGCGGGGAACCAAGAGACCCAGTACTTC.

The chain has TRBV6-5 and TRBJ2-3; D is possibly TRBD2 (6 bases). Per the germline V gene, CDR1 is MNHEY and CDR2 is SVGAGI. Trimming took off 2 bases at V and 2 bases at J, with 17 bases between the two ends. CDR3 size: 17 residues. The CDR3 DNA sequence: TGTGCCAGCAGTTACAGTAAGGCGCGCGGGAACACAGATACGCAGTATTTT. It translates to CASSYSKARGNTDTQYF.

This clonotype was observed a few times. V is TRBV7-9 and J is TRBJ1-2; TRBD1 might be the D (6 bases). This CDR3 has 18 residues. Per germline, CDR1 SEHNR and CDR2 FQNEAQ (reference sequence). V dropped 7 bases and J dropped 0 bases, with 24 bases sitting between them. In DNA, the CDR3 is TGTGCCAGCACGAGGGGGGGTACAGGGCAAGGTCCTAACTATGGCTACACCTTC. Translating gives CASTRGGTGQGPNYGYTF. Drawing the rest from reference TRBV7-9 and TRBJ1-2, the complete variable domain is DTGVSQNPRHKITKRGQNVTFRCDPISEHNRLYWYRQTLGQGPEFLTYFQNEAQLEKSRLLSDRFSAERPKGSFSTLEIQRTEQGDSAMYLCASTRGGTGQGPNYGYTFGSGTRLTVV.

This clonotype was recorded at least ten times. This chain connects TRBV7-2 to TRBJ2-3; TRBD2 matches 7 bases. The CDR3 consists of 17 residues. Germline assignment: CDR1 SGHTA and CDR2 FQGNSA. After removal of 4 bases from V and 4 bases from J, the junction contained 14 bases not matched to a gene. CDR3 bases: TGTGCCAGCAGCTCCGTCCGACTAGCCAGTCTCCCAGATACGCAGTATTTT. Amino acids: CASSSVRLASLPDTQYF.

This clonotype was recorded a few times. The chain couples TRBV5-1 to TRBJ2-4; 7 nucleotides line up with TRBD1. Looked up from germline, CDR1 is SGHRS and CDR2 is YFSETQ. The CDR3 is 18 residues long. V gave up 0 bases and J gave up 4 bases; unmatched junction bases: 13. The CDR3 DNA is TGCGCCAGCAGCTTGGTTCCTTACCAGGGGGAATCAAAAAACATTCAGTACTTC. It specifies CASSLVPYQGESKNIQYF. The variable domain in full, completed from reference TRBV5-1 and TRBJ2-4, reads KAGVTQTPRYLIKTRGQQVTLSCSPISGHRSVSWYQQTPGQGLQFLFEYFSETQRNKGNFPGRFSGRQFSNSRSEMNVSTLELGDSALYLCASSLVPYQGESKNIQYFGAGTRLSVL.